These 15 T cell receptor beta chains were sequenced from one sample in a study of PD-1 blockade in classical Hodgkin lymphoma. All patients relapsed after autologous stem cell transplantation, and brentuximab vedotin exposure varied. The protocol was immunoSEQ multiplex PCR, while the TCRdb copy is restricted to in-frame clones and leaves out a portion. The data contain more than 70,000 clones, about 93% of them seen just once; the ten biggest clones take up approximately 2.6%. This specimen consisted of peripheral blood mononuclear cells (PBMCs), obtained before the second cycle of nivolumab. All receptors derive from a human donor with classical Hodgkin lymphoma.

The gene calls are TRBV2 and TRBJ2-1; 8 bases are shared with TRBD2. V gave up 3 bases and J gave up 6 bases; unmatched junction bases: 10. This CDR3 has 16 residues. From germline, CDR1 is SNHLY and CDR2 FYNNEI. This CDR3 reads CASSERREGRVNEQFF. The CDR3 DNA sequence: TGTGCCAGCAGTGAGCGCCGGGAGGGCCGGGTCAATGAGCAGTTCTTC.

The chain uses TRBV9 and TRBJ1-5; a weak D match, TRBD1 (6 bases). The V gene's germline CDR1 is SGDLS and CDR2 YYNGEE. Trimming stripped 0 bases from V and 1 base from J, with 8 bases between. The CDR3 is 15 residues long. CDR3 sequence: CASSVGGQSNQPQHF. In DNA form, the CDR3 reads TGTGCCAGCAGCGTAGGCGGACAGAGCAATCAGCCCCAGCATTTT. Looking up the rest from reference TRBV9 and TRBJ1-5 gives the full variable domain: DSGVTQTPKHLITATGQRVTLRCSPRSGDLSVYWYQQSLDQGLQFLIQYYNGEERAKGNILERFSAQQFPDLHSELNLSSLELGDSALYFCASSVGGQSNQPQHFGDGTRLSIL.

The gene calls are TRBV27 and TRBJ2-3; 11 positions agree with TRBD2. The CDR3 totals 17 residues. V was pared by 5 bases and J by 0 bases, with 7 bases of the junction left unmatched. Germline CDR1 and CDR2: MNHEY and SMNVEV (reference sequence). The CDR3 here is CASSIRGLAGSTDTQYF. The CDR3 DNA sequence: TGTGCCAGCAGTATCCGAGGACTAGCGGGTAGCACAGATACGCAGTATTTT.

The chain has TRBV2 and TRBJ2-7; TRBD2 aligns across 8 bases. This CDR3 has 13 amino acids. Per the germline V gene, CDR1 is SNHLY and CDR2 is FYNNEI. With V trimmed by 10 bases and J by 6 bases, 11 bases remained unmatched. The CDR3 is CATGPGLGIEQYF. The CDR3 nucleotides are TGTGCCACTGGCCCGGGACTAGGAATCGAGCAGTACTTC.

The rearrangement joins TRBV15 to TRBJ1-2, with D possibly matching TRBD1 (5 bases). The CDR3 extends over 20 amino acids. Germline V lookup: CDR1 LNHNV, CDR2 YYDKDF (reference sequence). V gave up 4 bases and J gave up 1 base, with 28 bases separating them. The CDR3 loop reads CATSTPRAMGGEAVNYGYTF. The CDR3 nucleotides read TGTGCCACCAGCACCCCGAGGGCTATGGGAGGGGAAGCGGTTAACTATGGCTACACCTTC. Drawing the rest from reference TRBV15 and TRBJ1-2, the complete variable domain is DAMVIQNPRYQVTQFGKPVTLSCSQTLNHNVMYWYQQKSSQAPKLLFHYYDKDFNNEADTPDNFQSRRPNTSFCFLDIRSPGLGDTAMYLCATSTPRAMGGEAVNYGYTFGSGTRLTVV.

The V and J genes are TRBV27 and TRBJ2-1, with 12 bases identical to TRBD2. Germline values: CDR1 MNHEY, CDR2 SMNVEV (reference sequence). The CDR3 runs to 18 residues. V trimming: 9 bases; J trimming: 4 bases; junction bases outside the gene matches: 16. In nucleotides, the CDR3 is TGTGCCAGTAGGGACCGAGTGAACGGACTAGCGGGGTACAATGAGCAGTTCTTC. It is translated as CASRDRVNGLAGYNEQFF.

This chain uses TRBV19 with TRBJ1-5, with no clear D. The CDR3 runs to 15 residues. CDR1 and CDR2 (germline): LNHDA, SQIVND (reference sequence). Between the trimmed V and J ends, which lost 1 base and 0 bases, there was a span of 7 bases. This CDR3 reads CASSIGLYSNQPQHF. CDR3 bases: TGTGCCAGTAGTATAGGGCTGTATAGCAATCAGCCCCAGCATTTT.

The gene calls are TRBV5-6 and TRBJ2-7; weak D call: TRBD1 (5 bases). The germline CDR1 and CDR2 sequences are SGHDT and YYEEEE. The CDR3 loop spans 13 amino acids. With 4 bases removed from V and 1 base from J, the gap between germline ends came to 9 bases. The CDR3 DNA is TGTGCCAGCAGCCCGACAGTTTCCTACGAGCAGTACTTC. It encodes CASSPTVSYEQYF.

V and J are TRBV11-2 and TRBJ2-7, with D perhaps TRBD2 (5 bases). The germline CDR1 and CDR2 sequences are SGHAT and FQNNGV. With 2 bases removed from V and 3 bases from J, the gap between germline ends came to 14 bases. This CDR3 has 15 residues. The CDR3 DNA reads as TGTGCCAGCAGCTTACTTCGGGATACATACTACGAGCAGTACTTC. Its protein product is CASSLLRDTYYEQYF. Full variable domain (outside the CDR3, taken from reference TRBV11-2 and TRBJ2-7): EAGVAQSPRYKIIEKRQSVAFWCNPISGHATLYWYQQILGQGPKLLIQFQNNGVVDDSQLPKDRFSAERLKGVDSTLKIQPAKLEDSAVYLCASSLLRDTYYEQYFGPGTRLTVT.

The chain recombines TRBV30 with TRBJ2-1, with 13 bases fitting TRBD2. Trimming cost V 3 bases and J 0 bases; bases outside gene matches: 8. The CDR3 runs to 18 residues. The V gene's germline CDR1 is GTSNPN and CDR2 SVGIG (reference sequence). This chain's CDR3 is CAWSGQGTSGNSYNEQFF. CDR3 coding DNA: TGTGCCTGGAGCGGACAGGGGACTAGCGGGAACTCCTACAATGAGCAGTTCTTC.

The V and J genes are TRBV6-5 and TRBJ2-7; TRBD2 aligns across 9 bases. The CDR3 sequence is 14 residues long. The J segment lost 0 bases and the V segment lost 6 bases, leaving 3 bases of the junction unmatched. Germline V gene lookup returns CDR1 MNHEY and CDR2 SVGAGI. The CDR3 DNA is TGTGCCAGCAGACTAGCGGGTGTCTCCTACGAGCAGTACTTC. This gives the protein CASRLAGVSYEQYF.

The gene calls are TRBV10-3 and TRBJ2-5, with 9 bases lining up with TRBD2. Germline lookup yields CDR1 ENHRY and CDR2 SYGVKD. The CDR3 totals 14 residues. The V segment lost 10 bases and the J segment 2 bases; nucleotides outside the gene matches: 8. The CDR3 DNA follows: TGTGCCACCTCGACTAGCGGAACTCAAGAGACCCAGTACTTC. Translated: CATSTSGTQETQYF.

The chain employs TRBV5-1 and TRBJ2-1; no reliable D call. The germline gives CDR1 SGHRS, CDR2 YFSETQ. There are 15 residues in the CDR3. Trimming pared 1 base from V and 2 bases from J, leaving 10 bases between. The CDR3 sequence: CASSLMEIAYNEQFF. The CDR3 DNA sequence: TGCGCCAGCAGCTTGATGGAGATCGCCTACAATGAGCAGTTCTTC.

The chain couples TRBV11-3 to TRBJ1-1, with D tentatively TRBD1 (6 bases). V was shortened by 4 bases and J by 3 bases, with 9 bases between the two germline ends. The CDR3 is 13 amino acids. From germline, CDR1 is SGHNT and CDR2 YENEEA. The CDR3 DNA follows: TGTGCCAGCAGCTGGGGGCAGGACACTGAAGCTTTCTTT. Its protein product is CASSWGQDTEAFF.

The chain carries TRBV6-5 and TRBJ1-2, with 8 bases fitting TRBD1. Germline assignment: CDR1 MNHEY and CDR2 SVGAGI. CDR3 length: 14 amino acids. Unmatched junction bases numbered 5, after V lost 4 bases and J lost 4 bases. CDR3 sequence (DNA): TGTGCCAGCAGTTCGGACAGGGCCATCTATGGCTACACCTTC. This translates into CASSSDRAIYGYTF.